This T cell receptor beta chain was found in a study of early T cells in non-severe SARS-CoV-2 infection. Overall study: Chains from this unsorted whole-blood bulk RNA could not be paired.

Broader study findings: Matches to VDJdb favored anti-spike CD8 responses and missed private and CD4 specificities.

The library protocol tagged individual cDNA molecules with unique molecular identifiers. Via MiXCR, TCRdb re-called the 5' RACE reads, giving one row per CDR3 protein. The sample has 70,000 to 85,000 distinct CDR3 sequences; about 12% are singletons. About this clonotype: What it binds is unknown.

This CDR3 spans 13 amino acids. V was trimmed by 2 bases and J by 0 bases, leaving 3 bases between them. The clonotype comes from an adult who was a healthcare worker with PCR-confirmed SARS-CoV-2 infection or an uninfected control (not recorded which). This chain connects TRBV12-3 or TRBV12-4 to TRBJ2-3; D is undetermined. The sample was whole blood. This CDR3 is CASSLLSTDTQYF. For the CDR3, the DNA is TGTGCCAGCAGTTTACTCAGCACAGATACGCAGTATTTT.